This T cell receptor (beta chain) was obtained from a study of cytomegalovirus exposure and HLA in healthy donors. Study findings and constraints: Per a later analysis, HLA-associated TCR beta chains showed more clonal expansion than other, equally common TCR beta chains.

CDR1 and CDR2 (germline): KGHSH, LQKENI. Trimming cost V 1 base and J 4 bases, with 8 bases left between them. There are 13 residues in the CDR3. In regard to this clone: What it binds is unknown.

Primers included in the PCR were 60 Vbeta and 13 Jbeta primers. Some clones are missing from TCRdb's copy, which holds only in-frame ones; the method was immunoSEQ multiplex PCR. The sample gives roughly 110,000 clones, approximately 70% of which show up once; around 10% is in the top ten. The chain carries TRBV18 and TRBJ2-7; D might be TRBD1 (5 bases). Sequencing was done on a sample of PBMCs. The receptor was isolated from a man aged 25 to 40 in good health and CMV-seropositive. The CDR3 DNA reads TGTGCCAGCTCACCACAGGGGAATTACGAGCAGTACTTC. It encodes CASSPQGNYEQYF.